The 23 T cell receptor beta chains given below trace back to one sample, sequenced in a study of blood T cell repertoires in COVID-19. The protocol was immunoSEQ multiplex PCR, while the TCRdb copy is restricted to in-frame clones and leaves out a portion. The sample includes approximately 110,000 clones, roughly 80% of them seen just once. Sequencing input: peripheral blood. The receptors were sampled from a woman aged 80 or over with acute or convalescent COVID-19.

This clone was seen a single time. The chain carries TRBV25-1 and TRBJ2-1; 7 bases agree with TRBD1. The trim removed 2 bases at V and 7 bases at J, leaving 8 bases unmatched. Germline-derived CDR1 and CDR2 are MGHDK and SYGVNS. This CDR3 comprises 15 residues. DNA of the CDR3: TGTGCCAGCAGTGAAACGCGACAGGGCCTTAATGAGCAGTTCTTC. The encoded protein is CASSETRQGLNEQFF.

The V and J genes are TRBV6-5 and TRBJ2-5, with D perhaps matching TRBD1 (5 bases). The germline gives CDR1 MNHEY, CDR2 SVGAGI. The CDR3 covers 13 residues. Trimming pared 2 bases from V and 1 base from J, leaving 5 bases between. CDR3: CASSYDSQETQYF. The DNA for the CDR3 is TGTGCCAGCAGTTACGACAGCCAAGAGACCCAGTACTTC.

The chain carries TRBV24-1 and TRBJ2-1; 8 bases are shared with TRBD2. The germline CDR1 and CDR2 sequences are KGHDR and SFDVKD. The trim removed 0 bases at V and 5 bases at J, leaving 8 bases unmatched. This CDR3 contains 17 residues. The CDR3 region is CATSDLRGGSRNNEQFF. CDR3 nucleotides: TGTGCCACCAGTGATTTGCGGGGGGGGAGTCGCAACAATGAGCAGTTCTTC.

The rearrangement links TRBV25-1 to TRBJ2-1; D is unclear. Germline assignment: CDR1 MGHDK and CDR2 SYGVNS. Trimming shortened V by 2 bases and J by 1 base, and 6 bases separated the two germline ends. The CDR3 extends over 14 amino acids. The CDR3 loop is CASSEMQSYNEQFF. The CDR3 DNA follows: TGTGCCAGCAGTGAAATGCAGTCCTACAATGAGCAGTTCTTC.

This clone was detected a few times. The genes are TRBV11-3 and TRBJ2-2; TRBD2 aligns across 7 bases. The CDR3 has 15 residues. Trimming took 1 base from V and 5 from J; bases not matched to a gene: 4. Looked up from germline, CDR1 is SGHNT and CDR2 is YENEEA. CDR3 sequence: CASSLGGRGTGELFF. CDR3 coding DNA: TGTGCCAGCAGCTTAGGAGGGAGGGGAACCGGGGAGCTGTTTTTT.

The V and J genes are TRBV29-1 and TRBJ1-2, with TRBD1 matching 7 bases. Germline CDR1 SQVTM, CDR2 ANQGSEA. The CDR3 is 14 amino acids. Trimming removed 4 bases from V and 2 bases from J; junction bases left unmatched: 7. Here the CDR3 reads CSVGGTTGNYGYTF. DNA for the CDR3: TGCAGCGTTGGGGGTACGACAGGGAACTATGGCTACACCTTC.

This rearrangement joins TRBV12-5 to TRBJ1-1, with 9 bases matching TRBD1. The CDR3 spans 16 residues. V was pared by 8 bases and J by 1 base, with 11 bases of the junction left unmatched. CDR1 and CDR2 (germline): LGHNT, FRNRAP. The CDR3 loop is CASSPATGGWNTEAFF. CDR3 in DNA: TGTGCTAGTTCTCCGGCCACAGGGGGCTGGAACACTGAAGCTTTCTTT.

This rearrangement joins TRBV3-1 (or the pseudogene TRBV3-2) to TRBJ2-5; 7 nucleotides align to TRBD1. The CDR3 spans 15 residues. V trimming: 4 bases; J trimming: 2 bases; junction bases outside the gene matches: 7. CDR1 is LGHDT, CDR2 YNNKEL, per germline (reference sequence). The CDR3 region is CASSPRGQLQETQYF. The CDR3 DNA reads TGTGCCAGCAGCCCCCGGGGACAGCTACAAGAGACCCAGTACTTC.

The chain links TRBV10-1 to TRBJ2-3; TRBD2 matches 14 bases. The CDR3 is made up of 15 amino acids. Germline CDR1 WNHNN, CDR2 SYGVQD (reference sequence). V shed 5 bases and J 5 bases; nucleotides not matched to a gene: 3. The CDR3 spells CASSTGLAGVDTQYF. The CDR3 DNA is TGCGCCAGCAGTACGGGACTAGCGGGAGTAGATACGCAGTATTTT.

This clone was seen just once. This chain connects TRBV7-8 to TRBJ1-6, with D unresolved. Deletions cut 4 bases from V and 9 bases from J, with 16 bases between. The CDR3 sequence is 15 residues long. Germline CDR1 SGHVS, CDR2 FQNEAQ. This CDR3 reads CASSSVAVLGSPLHF. CDR3 in DNA: TGTGCCAGCAGCTCAGTAGCCGTATTGGGTTCACCCCTCCACTTT. The variable domain in full, completed from reference TRBV7-8 and TRBJ1-6, reads GAGVSQSPRYKVAKRGQDVALRCDPISGHVSLFWYQQALGQGPEFLTYFQNEAQLDKSGLPSDRFFAERPEGSVSTLKIQRTQQEDSAVYLCASSSVAVLGSPLHFGNGTRLTVT.

This clone has only a few counts. J is TRBJ1-6 and V is TRBV25-1; D may be TRBD1 (6 bases). The CDR3 consists of 15 residues. Germline loops: CDR1 MGHDK, CDR2 SYGVNS. The V end lost 3 bases, the J end lost 8 bases, and 14 bases lay between the germline ends. Written as DNA, the CDR3 is TGTGCCAGCAGTGACCACGGGACACCCGATTCACCCCTCCACTTT. Translation gives CASSDHGTPDSPLHF.

This chain uses TRBV2 with TRBJ2-2; 11 bases fit TRBD2. The germline gives CDR1 SNHLY, CDR2 FYNNEI. V shed 8 bases, J shed 6 bases, and the junction held 8 bases outside the gene matches. The CDR3 runs 15 residues. The CDR3 spells CASSGTSGSSGELFF. CDR3 bases: TGTGCCAGCTCCGGCACTAGCGGGAGTTCCGGGGAGCTGTTTTTT.

The J gene is TRBJ2-7, the V gene TRBV6-1; no definite D call. V lost 3 bases, J lost 9 bases, and 18 bases lay in between. The CDR3 has 14 residues. Germline V lookup: CDR1 MNHNS, CDR2 SASEGT. Written as DNA, the CDR3 is TGTGCCAGCAGTGAGGTCAGGATTCCCCCGTTGCAGTACTTC. Residues: CASSEVRIPPLQYF.

V gene TRBV5-8 combines with J gene TRBJ2-3, with D possibly matching TRBD1 (5 bases). Trimming shortened V by 1 base and J by 1 base, and 10 bases separated the two germline ends. The germline V gene encodes CDR1 SGHTS and CDR2 YDEGEE. The CDR3 has 15 residues. The CDR3 DNA follows: TGTGCCAGCAGCTTGCGACAGCCGGGCACAGATACGCAGTATTTT. Translation gives CASSLRQPGTDTQYF.

The rearrangement joins TRBV19 to TRBJ1-3, with D perhaps TRBD1 (5 bases). The ends were cut back, 3 bases at V and 2 bases at J, with 20 bases in the middle. The CDR3 spans 18 residues. Looked up from germline, CDR1 is LNHDA and CDR2 is SQIVND (reference sequence). Here the CDR3 reads CASSIPQALTAPGNTIYF. The DNA of the CDR3 is TGTGCCAGTAGTATCCCGCAAGCCTTGACAGCTCCTGGAAACACCATATATTTT. The full variable domain, in which reference TRBV19 and TRBJ1-3 provide the parts outside the CDR3, is DGGITQSPKYLFRKEGQNVTLSCEQNLNHDAMYWYRQDPGQGLRLIYYSQIVNDFQKGDIAEGYSVSREKKESFPLTVTSAQKNPTAFYLCASSIPQALTAPGNTIYFGEGSWLTVV.

V usage is TRBV5-1 and J usage is TRBJ1-1; D gene uncertain. This CDR3 contains 13 residues. Germline V gives CDR1 SGHRS, CDR2 YFSETQ. Between the trimmed V and J ends, which lost 7 bases and 4 bases, there was a span of 14 bases. CDR3 loop: CASRTPEGTEAFF. Here the CDR3 DNA reads TGCGCCAGCCGAACACCGGAGGGCACTGAAGCTTTCTTT. The full variable domain, in which reference TRBV5-1 and TRBJ1-1 provide the parts outside the CDR3, is KAGVTQTPRYLIKTRGQQVTLSCSPISGHRSVSWYQQTPGQGLQFLFEYFSETQRNKGNFPGRFSGRQFSNSRSEMNVSTLELGDSALYLCASRTPEGTEAFFGQGTRLTVV.

The chain joins TRBV7-9 to TRBJ1-1, with D maybe TRBD1 (6 bases). The CDR3 runs to 16 residues. Germline CDR1 and CDR2: SEHNR and FQNEAQ (reference sequence). V lost 4 bases and J 0 bases, leaving 15 bases between the germline ends. CDR3 loop: CASSSLPTGMNTEAFF. CDR3 coding DNA: TGTGCCAGCAGCTCCCTACCTACAGGGATGAACACTGAAGCTTTCTTT. Variable domain in full (rest from reference TRBV7-9 and TRBJ1-1): DTGVSQNPRHKITKRGQNVTFRCDPISEHNRLYWYRQTLGQGPEFLTYFQNEAQLEKSRLLSDRFSAERPKGSFSTLEIQRTEQGDSAMYLCASSSLPTGMNTEAFFGQGTRLTVV.

The CDR3 is CASTLANTDTQYF. For the CDR3, the DNA is TGTGCCAGTACCCTCGCTAACACAGATACGCAGTATTTT. This chain connects TRBV19 to TRBJ2-3; D gene ambiguous. Between the trimmed V and J ends, which lost 7 bases and 2 bases, there was a span of 10 bases. The CDR3 is 13 residues long. CDR1 is LNHDA and CDR2 is SQIVND in the germline V gene (reference sequence).

The CDR3 loop is CATSRGGTGAGEQYF. Here the CDR3 DNA reads TGTGCCACCAGCAGAGGAGGGACAGGGGCGGGTGAGCAGTACTTC. The gene calls are TRBV15 and TRBJ2-7; 10 bases fit TRBD1. V dropped 1 base and J dropped 7; count of bases not matched to a gene: 7. The CDR3 spans 15 residues. Germline V gives CDR1 LNHNV, CDR2 YYDKDF (reference sequence).

CDR3 sequence: CASTPAGGLGQPQHF. In nucleotides, the CDR3 is TGTGCCAGCACCCCAGCAGGGGGCCTGGGGCAGCCCCAGCATTTT. The chain employs TRBV2 and TRBJ1-5; 8 bases map to TRBD1. J gave up 7 bases and V 7 bases, and 12 bases lay outside the gene matches. The germline CDR1 and CDR2 sequences are SNHLY and FYNNEI. CDR3 length: 15 residues.

A few counts support this clone. This sequence joins TRBV19 and TRBJ2-7; maybe TRBD1 (5 bases). With 5 bases removed from V and 3 bases from J, the gap between germline ends came to 14 bases. CDR1 LNHDA and CDR2 SQIVND come from the germline V gene (reference sequence). The CDR3 contains 14 residues. The CDR3 nucleotides are TGTGCCAGTAGTTGGGGCTTTGGTGACTACGAGCAGTACGTC. Translated, it gives CASSWGFGDYEQYV.

The rearrangement joins TRBV12-5 to TRBJ2-2; the match to TRBD1 covers 8 bases. Germline V lookup: CDR1 LGHNT, CDR2 FRNRAP. Trimming cost V 1 base and J 5 bases; bases outside gene matches: 9. The CDR3 runs 17 residues. CDR3 DNA sequence: TGTGCTAGTGGTTTGGACCCCGGACAGGGTCGGACCGGGGAGCTGTTTTTT. Translating gives CASGLDPGQGRTGELFF.

The chain uses TRBV13 and TRBJ2-3; D not resolved. The CDR3 sequence is 14 residues long. The germline CDR1 and CDR2 sequences are PRHDT and FYEKMQ (reference sequence). V was cut by 4 bases and J by 4 bases, with 12 bases left in between. The CDR3 reads CASSSPLGADTQYF. The CDR3, as DNA: TGTGCCAGCAGCTCCCCCCTTGGAGCAGATACGCAGTATTTT.